This T cell receptor beta chain was observed in a study of cytomegalovirus exposure and HLA in healthy donors. General study findings and limits: Later examination showed HLA-associated TCR beta chains had greater clonal expansion than equally common others. Later work associated roughly 15,000 TCR beta sequences with HLA alleles at 0.05 false discovery rate. The classifier was said to identify cytomegalovirus status with high specificity and sensitivity. Follow-up analysis later connected one missense variant in DCLRE1C with trimming of TCR beta V- and J-genes.

Points on this clone: Its antigen is unidentified.

Germline CDR1 and CDR2: ENHRY and SYGVKD. Trimming pared 7 bases from V and 8 bases from J, leaving 12 bases between. The CDR3 contains 12 residues. PCR amplification relied on 60 Vbeta primers (plus 13 Jbeta primers). Data came from immunoSEQ multiplex PCR; TCRdb stores just in-frame clones and leaves some out. Found here are 40,000 to 55,000 clones; the top ten clones hold 6.1%. The rearrangement links TRBV10-3 to TRBJ1-3, with a tentative D call TRBD1 (5 bases). The receptor comes from a male donor in good health and CMV-seropositive. Sequencing was done on a sample of PBMCs. The CDR3 spells CAIKQGGDTIYF. Here the CDR3 DNA reads TGTGCCATCAAGCAGGGTGGTGACACCATATATTTT.